These 11 T cell receptor beta chains came from one sample sequenced in a study of chemoradiotherapy in HPV16-positive cancers. Clones were sequenced by immunoSEQ multiplex PCR, and TCRdb holds only the in-frame ones, with some missing. The table records 12,000 or so clones, around nine tenths of them present only once. The sequences come from blood, collected from a patient who underwent chemoradiotherapy. All receptors derive from a human donor with HPV-associated anogenital cancer.

The chain employs TRBV6-1 and TRBJ2-5; 7 bases map to TRBD1. J gave up 5 bases and V 8 bases, and 5 bases lay outside the gene matches. CDR1 and CDR2 from the germline V gene are MNHNS and SASEGT. The CDR3 consists of 12 residues. CDR3 protein: CASFGQVETQYF. As DNA, the CDR3 is TGTGCCAGCTTCGGACAGGTCGAGACCCAGTACTTC.

V usage is TRBV18 and J usage is TRBJ2-2; tentatively, D is TRBD1 (5 bases). In germline, CDR1 is KGHSH, CDR2 LQKENI. CDR3 length equals 16 residues. V lost 0 bases to trimming and J lost 5 bases, with 13 bases between them. CDR3 DNA: TGTGCCAGCTCACCACCGTTCCCAGGGATTACCGGGGAGCTGTTTTTT. This codes for CASSPPFPGITGELFF.

The V call is TRBV9, the J call TRBJ2-1, with 10 positions matching TRBD2. From germline, CDR1 is SGDLS and CDR2 YYNGEE. The CDR3 has 19 residues. V lost 0 bases, J lost 2 bases, and 11 bases stayed unmatched. The CDR3 nucleotides are TGTGCCAGCAGCGTAGTAATGAGCGGGGGGGCAATGGCCTACAATGAGCAGTTCTTC. Its protein is CASSVVMSGGAMAYNEQFF. Together with reference TRBV9 and TRBJ2-1, the CDR3 gives the full variable domain: DSGVTQTPKHLITATGQRVTLRCSPRSGDLSVYWYQQSLDQGLQFLIQYYNGEERAKGNILERFSAQQFPDLHSELNLSSLELGDSALYFCASSVVMSGGAMAYNEQFFGPGTRLTVL.

The chain recombines TRBV9 with TRBJ2-6, with 9 bases fitting TRBD1. In germline, CDR1 is SGDLS, CDR2 YYNGEE. Losses at the gene ends were 4 bases for V and 4 bases for J; bases not matched to a gene: 6. The CDR3 runs 16 residues. The CDR3: CASSQGTGSGANVLTF. The CDR3 DNA is TGTGCCAGCAGCCAGGGGACAGGGAGCGGGGCCAACGTCCTGACTTTC. Filled out from reference TRBV9 and TRBJ2-6, the complete variable domain reads DSGVTQTPKHLITATGQRVTLRCSPRSGDLSVYWYQQSLDQGLQFLIQYYNGEERAKGNILERFSAQQFPDLHSELNLSSLELGDSALYFCASSQGTGSGANVLTFGAGSRLTVL.

J is TRBJ1-2 and V is TRBV19, with a possible D match to TRBD1 (6 bases). This CDR3 is 13 amino acids long. Germline values: CDR1 LNHDA, CDR2 SQIVND (reference sequence). The V and J ends lost 5 bases and 5 bases respectively, with 12 bases between them. As DNA, the CDR3 is TGTGCCAGTAGTGAGAAGGGACATTATGGCTACACCTTC. This codes for CASSEKGHYGYTF.

The rearrangement links TRBV30 to TRBJ2-5; 8 nucleotides line up with TRBD2. This CDR3 has 16 amino acids. V dropped 0 bases and J dropped 4; count of bases not matched to a gene: 10. Germline-derived CDR1 and CDR2 are GTSNPN and SVGIG (reference sequence). The CDR3 reads CAWSVGSGGISETQYF. Written as DNA, the CDR3 is TGTGCCTGGAGTGTTGGGAGCGGGGGTATTTCAGAGACCCAGTACTTC.

The V gene is TRBV27, the J gene TRBJ1-1; 8 bases match TRBD1. The CDR3 runs to 13 residues. Germline CDR1 and CDR2: MNHEY and SMNVEV (reference sequence). Trimming at V came to 2 bases and at J to 8 bases, leaving 4 bases not matched to a gene. The CDR3 nucleotides read TGTGCCAGCAGTTTAGCGGGACAGGCCGAAGCTTTCTTT. It encodes CASSLAGQAEAFF.

V gene TRBV7-9 combines with J gene TRBJ1-4; no clear D. This CDR3 comprises 15 residues. V dropped 4 bases and J dropped 5 bases, with 14 bases sitting between them. Germline CDR1 and CDR2: SEHNR and FQNEAQ (reference sequence). This CDR3 is CASSSNGNRNEKLFF. The CDR3 region has the DNA TGTGCCAGCAGCTCAAACGGGAACCGGAATGAAAAACTGTTTTTT. The full variable domain, with the rest looked up from reference TRBV7-9 and TRBJ1-4, is DTGVSQNPRHKITKRGQNVTFRCDPISEHNRLYWYRQTLGQGPEFLTYFQNEAQLEKSRLLSDRFSAERPKGSFSTLEIQRTEQGDSAMYLCASSSNGNRNEKLFFGSGTQLSVL.

V and J are TRBV29-1 and TRBJ2-3; the match to TRBD2 covers 9 bases. V gave up 7 bases and J gave up 4 bases; unmatched junction bases: 12. The germline V gene encodes CDR1 SQVTM and CDR2 ANQGSEA. This CDR3 has 15 amino acids. CDR3 nucleotides: TGCAGCGCCCGTCCACGGGCGGGGGGGGCAGATACGCAGTATTTT. As protein: CSARPRAGGADTQYF.

V and J are TRBV19 and TRBJ1-5, with TRBD1 matching 8 bases. V shed 4 bases, J shed 7 bases, and the junction held 6 bases outside the gene matches. CDR3 length: 14 residues. Germline CDR1 is LNHDA and CDR2 is SQIVND (reference sequence). CDR3 amino acids: CASSRGQERQPQHF. Written as DNA, the CDR3 is TGTGCCAGTAGTAGGGGACAGGAACGACAGCCCCAGCATTTT.

CDR3 DNA sequence: TGTGCCAGCAGCAGAGCCGGTAGCGGGGGCGCCTACGAGCAGTACGTC. Translating it yields CASSRAGSGGAYEQYV. This chain links TRBV5-6 with TRBJ2-7; 9 positions match TRBD2. The length of the CDR3 is 16 residues. With 4 bases clipped from V and 2 bases from J, the junction kept 10 bases outside the gene matches. The V gene's germline CDR1 is SGHDT and CDR2 YYEEEE.